A single sample gave rise to the 5 T cell receptor beta chains below, sequenced in a study of cytomegalovirus exposure and HLA in healthy donors. PCR primers comprised 60 Vbeta and 13 Jbeta primers. Using immunoSEQ multiplex PCR, the repertoire was profiled, and TCRdb retains in-frame clones only, with some absent. This table holds some 200,000 clones, approximately 82% found once. Source material: PBMCs. These receptors all come from a middle-aged woman in good health and CMV-seronegative.

V and J are TRBV4-2 and TRBJ1-2; D perhaps matches TRBD1 (5 bases). The V gene lost 0 bases and the J gene lost 7 bases, with 12 bases spanning the gap. Germline V gene sequence: CDR1 LGHNA, CDR2 YNFKEQ. The CDR3 loop spans 14 amino acids. The CDR3 spells CASSQDQGRGGYTF. As DNA, the CDR3 is TGTGCCAGCAGCCAAGATCAAGGGAGGGGTGGCTACACCTTC.

This chain joins TRBV5-5 and TRBJ1-2; 12 bases match TRBD1. V lost 6 bases and J lost 8; bases outside the gene matches: 11. CDR1 is SGHKS and CDR2 is YYEKEE in the germline V gene (reference sequence). The CDR3 length is 15 residues. The CDR3 DNA reads TGTGCCAGCAACAAAGGCGGGACAGGGGGCTTAGGCTACACCTTC. This encodes CASNKGGTGGLGYTF.

The V call is TRBV19, the J call TRBJ1-5, with no clear D. CDR3 size: 13 residues. V lost 5 bases to trimming and J lost 4 bases, with 9 bases between them. Per the germline V gene, CDR1 is LNHDA and CDR2 is SQIVND (reference sequence). As DNA, the CDR3 is TGTGCCAGTAGTCTACCGATAAATCAGCCCCAGCATTTT. Protein sequence: CASSLPINQPQHF.

The V call is TRBV6-1, the J call TRBJ1-2, with D possibly TRBD1 on 5 matching bases. Germline-derived CDR1 and CDR2 are MNHNS and SASEGT. This CDR3 is built from 11 residues. The V end lost 7 bases, the J end lost 7 bases, and 10 bases lay between the germline ends. The CDR3 loop reads CASTRAVGYTF. The CDR3 DNA reads TGTGCCAGCACCAGGGCGGTTGGCTACACCTTC.

The chain is built from TRBV5-4 and TRBJ2-7, with 9 bases aligning to TRBD1. Germline CDR1 and CDR2: SGHNT and YYREEE (reference sequence). V shed 4 bases, J shed 4 bases, and the junction held 6 bases outside the gene matches. The CDR3 is 14 residues long. The CDR3 sequence is CASSPGQGRYEQYF. DNA for the CDR3: TGTGCCAGCAGCCCGGGACAGGGAAGGTACGAGCAGTACTTC.